The source of this T cell receptor beta chain is a study of tumor-infiltrating lymphocytes in primary liver carcinoma. A note on this clonotype: Its antigen remains unknown. The junction departs from the called germline gene at one end, perhaps through a read error.

For each extraction, RNA and DNA were obtained together from 20-30 mg of unsorted bulk tissue. The sampling covered five separate regions of each tumor. With 400 to 550 ng total RNA as template and a constant-region primer, TCR beta cDNA was made. Libraries for TCR beta were built through three nested multiplex PCR rounds, which together made up a slightly modified ARM-PCR procedure. Each of the first two PCR rounds ran approximately 9 cycles with TRBV1-TRBV30 forward and C-beta reverse primers. TCRdb itself ran the multiplex PCR reads through MiXCR, one entry per CDR3 protein. The sample carries 150,000 to 200,000 distinct CDR3 sequences, around four fifths recorded once. The study, taken as a whole, reports: Only about 7-24% of top clones were detected in each of the five tumor regions.

CDR1 and CDR2 from the germline V gene are SQVTM and ANQGSEA. This CDR3 comprises 14 residues. The receptor's source is a man aged 40-49 years with primary liver carcinoma and hepatitis B virus infection. The chain has TRBV29-1 and TRBJ2-2; D may be TRBD2 (5 bases). The material sequenced was tumor tissue from primary liver carcinoma. Written as DNA, the CDR3 is TGCAGCGTTGACGCAGGTACGAACACCGGGGAGCCGTTTTTT. This gives the protein CSVDAGTNTGEPFF.